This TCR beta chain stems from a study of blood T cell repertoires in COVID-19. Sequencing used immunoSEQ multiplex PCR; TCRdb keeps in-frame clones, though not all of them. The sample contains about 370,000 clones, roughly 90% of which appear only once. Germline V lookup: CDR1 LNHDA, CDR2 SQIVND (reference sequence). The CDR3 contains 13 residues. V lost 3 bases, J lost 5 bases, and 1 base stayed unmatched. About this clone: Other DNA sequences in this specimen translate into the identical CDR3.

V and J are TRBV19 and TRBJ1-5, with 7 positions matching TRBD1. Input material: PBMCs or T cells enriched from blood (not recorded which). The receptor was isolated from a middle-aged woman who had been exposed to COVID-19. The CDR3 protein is CASSIQGDQPQHF. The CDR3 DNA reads TGTGCCAGTAGTATTCAGGGGGATCAGCCCCAGCATTTT. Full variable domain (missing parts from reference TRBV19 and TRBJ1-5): DGGITQSPKYLFRKEGQNVTLSCEQNLNHDAMYWYRQDPGQGLRLIYYSQIVNDFQKGDIAEGYSVSREKKESFPLTVTSAQKNPTAFYLCASSIQGDQPQHFGDGTRLSIL.